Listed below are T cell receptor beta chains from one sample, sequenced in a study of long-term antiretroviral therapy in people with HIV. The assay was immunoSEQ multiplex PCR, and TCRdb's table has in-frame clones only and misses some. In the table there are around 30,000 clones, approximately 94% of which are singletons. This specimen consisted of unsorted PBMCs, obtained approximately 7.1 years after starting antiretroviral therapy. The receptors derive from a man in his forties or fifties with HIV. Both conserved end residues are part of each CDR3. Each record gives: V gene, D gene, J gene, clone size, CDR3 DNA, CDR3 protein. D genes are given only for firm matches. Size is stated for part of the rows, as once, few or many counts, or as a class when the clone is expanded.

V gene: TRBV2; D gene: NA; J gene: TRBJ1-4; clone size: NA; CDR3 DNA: TGTGCCCTCGGGCAGGGAAAAGAAAAACTGTTTTTT; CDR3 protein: CALGQGKEKLFF
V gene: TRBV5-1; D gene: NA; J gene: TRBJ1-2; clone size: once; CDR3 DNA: TGCGCCAGCAGCTTGGCCACCGAAAGCTATGGCTACACCTTC; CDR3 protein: CASSLATESYGYTF
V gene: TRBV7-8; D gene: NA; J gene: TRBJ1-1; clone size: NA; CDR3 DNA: TGTGCCAGCAGCGTATCGGGTACTGAAGCTTTCTTT; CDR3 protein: CASSVSGTEAFF
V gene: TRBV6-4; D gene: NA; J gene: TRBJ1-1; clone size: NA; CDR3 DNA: TGTGCCAGCGGGGAGTCTCGGGGCACTGAAGCTTTCTTT; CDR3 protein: CASGESRGTEAFF
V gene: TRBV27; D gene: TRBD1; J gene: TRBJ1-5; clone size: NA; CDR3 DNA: TGTGCCAGCAGTTTAGAGGCAGGGGGCAAGCCCCAGCATTTT; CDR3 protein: CASSLEAGGKPQHF
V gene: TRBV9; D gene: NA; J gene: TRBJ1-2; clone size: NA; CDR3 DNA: TGTGCCAGCAGCGCCCACACCGGGCTCCTCTTC; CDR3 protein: CASSAHTGLLF
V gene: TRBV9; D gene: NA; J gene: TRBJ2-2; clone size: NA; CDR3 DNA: TGTGCCAGCAGCGCCCTAGGGGGGGCGAACACCGGGGAGCTGTTTTTT; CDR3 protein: CASSALGGANTGELFF
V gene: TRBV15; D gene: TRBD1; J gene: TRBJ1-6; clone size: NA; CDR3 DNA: TGTGCCACCAGCTCTTGGACAGGGGGGGATTCACCCCTCCACTTT; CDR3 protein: CATSSWTGGDSPLHF
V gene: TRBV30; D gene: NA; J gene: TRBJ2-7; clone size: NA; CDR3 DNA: TGTGCCTGGAAAGGAGTGGACGAGCAGTACTTC; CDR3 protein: CAWKGVDEQYF
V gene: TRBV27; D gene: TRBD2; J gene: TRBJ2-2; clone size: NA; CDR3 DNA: TGTGCCAGCAGTCCAGACACGGGGACTAGCGGGAGGGGGCTGTTTTTT; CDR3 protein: CASSPDTGTSGRGLFF
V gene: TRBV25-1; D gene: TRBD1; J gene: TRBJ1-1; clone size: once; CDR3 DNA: TGTGCCAGCAGTCGAGACAGGGGGATCACTGAAGCTTTCTTT; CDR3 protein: CASSRDRGITEAFF
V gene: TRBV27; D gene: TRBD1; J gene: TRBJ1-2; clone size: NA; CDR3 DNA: TGTGCCAGCACCCCTTGGGGGACAGGAAATAACCACTATGGCTACACCTTC; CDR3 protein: CASTPWGTGNNHYGYTF
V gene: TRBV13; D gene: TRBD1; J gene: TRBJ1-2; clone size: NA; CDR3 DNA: TGTGCCAGCAGCTTAGAAGGGACAGACTATGGCTACACCTTC; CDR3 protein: CASSLEGTDYGYTF
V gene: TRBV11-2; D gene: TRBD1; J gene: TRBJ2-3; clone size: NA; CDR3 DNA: TGTGCCAGCAGCTGGACCGGGACAGGGAGCACAGATACGCAGTATTTT; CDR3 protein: CASSWTGTGSTDTQYF
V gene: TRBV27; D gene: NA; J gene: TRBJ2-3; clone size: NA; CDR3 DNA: TGTGCCAGCAGGATGACCTACACAGATACGCAGTATTTT; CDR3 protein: CASRMTYTDTQYF
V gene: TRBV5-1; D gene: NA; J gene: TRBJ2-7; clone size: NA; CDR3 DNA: TGCGCCAGCAGCGAACAGGTGGGCGAGCAGTACTTC; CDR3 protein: CASSEQVGEQYF
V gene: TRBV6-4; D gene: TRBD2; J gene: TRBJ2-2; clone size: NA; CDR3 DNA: TGTGCCAGCAGCCGAGCGGGGGCCTCCACCGGGGAGCTGTTTTTT; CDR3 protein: CASSRAGASTGELFF